Shown below are 14 T cell receptor beta chains from a single sample sequenced in a study of T cell responses to AZD1222 COVID-19 vaccine. Profiled with immunoSEQ multiplex PCR; TCRdb holds only in-frame clones, not every one. The sample shows around 120,000 clones, 70% to 90% of them seen only once. This material consisted of peripheral blood, taken on day 0 of AZD1222 vaccination. The receptors originated from an adult in good health.

This clone was detected a few times. The chain couples TRBV11-2 to TRBJ1-2; 7 bases are a match to TRBD1. Trimming cost V 1 base and J 6 bases; bases outside gene matches: 8. The V gene's germline CDR1 is SGHAT and CDR2 FQNNGV. The CDR3 consists of 15 residues. Written as DNA, the CDR3 is TGTGCCAGCAGCTTAGCCTTCAAAGGGGGCGATGGCTACACCTTC. Amino acid sequence: CASSLAFKGGDGYTF.

The chain has TRBV5-4 and TRBJ2-1; weak D call: TRBD2 (6 bases). The CDR3 runs to 15 residues. V was pared by 4 bases and J by 4 bases, with 15 bases between. CDR1 is SGHNT and CDR2 is YYREEE in the germline V gene (reference sequence). The CDR3 spells CASSPGESVYNEQFF. The CDR3 nucleotides read TGTGCCAGCAGCCCGGGGGAATCTGTTTACAATGAGCAGTTCTTC.

The chain couples TRBV14 to TRBJ1-4; TRBD1 aligns across 8 bases. The V gene end was trimmed by 0 bases and the J gene end by 8 bases; junction bases not matched to a gene: 14. Germline V gives CDR1 SGHDN, CDR2 FVKESK. CDR3 length: 18 amino acids. The CDR3 is CASSQDVRTGLRGEKLFF. Here the CDR3 DNA reads TGTGCCAGCAGCCAAGATGTGAGGACAGGGCTGCGGGGCGAAAAACTGTTTTTT.

The gene calls are TRBV4-3 and TRBJ2-7; D unresolved. V dropped 0 bases and J dropped 2 bases, with 8 bases sitting between them. Per germline, CDR1 LGHNA and CDR2 YSLEER. This CDR3 contains 14 residues. DNA for the CDR3: TGCGCCAGCAGCCAAGATAATCCCCCCTACGAGCAGTACTTC. Amino acid sequence: CASSQDNPPYEQYF.

The chain combines TRBV7-8 with TRBJ1-1, with D perhaps TRBD1 (5 bases). From germline, CDR1 is SGHVS and CDR2 FQNEAQ. Trimming pared 4 bases from V and 4 bases from J, leaving 19 bases between. The CDR3 covers 16 residues. The CDR3 DNA sequence: TGTGCCAGCAGCTCCTCCGGGGGGTTGTGGGGCACTGAAGCTTTCTTT. Residues: CASSSSGGLWGTEAFF.

This clone has just a few counts. The rearrangement joins TRBV7-3 to TRBJ2-2; D gene ambiguous. The ends were cut back, 1 base at V and 7 bases at J, with 4 bases in the middle. There are 12 residues in the CDR3. Germline V CDR1 and CDR2: SGHTA, FQGTGA. CDR3 residues: CASSLSFGELFF. In DNA form, the CDR3 reads TGTGCCAGCAGCTTAAGCTTCGGGGAGCTGTTTTTT.

The chain combines TRBV9 with TRBJ2-2, with TRBD2 matching over 11 bases. Germline V lookup: CDR1 SGDLS, CDR2 YYNGEE. CDR3 size: 16 residues. V gave up 3 bases and J gave up 6 bases; unmatched junction bases: 7. The CDR3 region has the DNA TGTGCCAGCAGCGACTCGGGACTAGCGGAGGCCGGGGAGCTGTTTTTT. Amino acids: CASSDSGLAEAGELFF.

This clone was seen a handful of times. The V and J genes are TRBV6-1 and TRBJ1-3; D uncertain. There are 17 residues in the CDR3. Germline values: CDR1 MNHNS, CDR2 SASEGT. V shed 4 bases and J shed 0 bases, with 16 bases lying between them. CDR3 nucleotide sequence: TGTGCCAGCAGTGGCCCCGAACAGACGAGCTCTGGAAACACCATATATTTT. This encodes CASSGPEQTSSGNTIYF.

CDR3 sequence (DNA): TGTGCCAGCAGTTACTACATAGGGGAGTACGAGCAGTACTTC. Translated, it gives CASSYYIGEYEQYF. The chain has TRBV6-5 and TRBJ2-7, with D perhaps matching TRBD1 or TRBD2 (5 bases each). Germline V CDR1 and CDR2: MNHEY, SVGAGI. Trimming took off 1 base at V and 4 bases at J, with 11 bases between the two ends. The CDR3 loop spans 14 amino acids.

This sequence joins TRBV3-1 (or the pseudogene TRBV3-2) and TRBJ1-1; maybe TRBD1 (5 bases). Trimming left V 3 bases short and J 4 bases short, with 12 bases between. The CDR3 length is 14 residues. The germline CDR1 and CDR2 sequences are LGHDT and YNNKEL (reference sequence). Here the CDR3 DNA reads TGTGCCAGCAGCCACGACTGGAGGGGCACTGAAGCTTTCTTT. The encoded protein is CASSHDWRGTEAFF.

This clone was recorded a few times. Here the CDR3 DNA reads TGTGCCAGTAGTGACAGGGGGCGCAGGACTGAAGCTTTCTTT. It is translated as CASSDRGRRTEAFF. The J gene is TRBJ1-1, the V gene TRBV19, with TRBD1 matching over 10 bases. CDR3 size: 14 residues. Trimming removed 5 bases from V and 5 bases from J; junction bases left unmatched: 5. Germline V gene sequence: CDR1 LNHDA, CDR2 SQIVND (reference sequence). Looking up the rest from reference TRBV19 and TRBJ1-1 gives the full variable domain: DGGITQSPKYLFRKEGQNVTLSCEQNLNHDAMYWYRQDPGQGLRLIYYSQIVNDFQKGDIAEGYSVSREKKESFPLTVTSAQKNPTAFYLCASSDRGRRTEAFFGQGTRLTVV.

The V gene is TRBV9, the J gene TRBJ1-5, with TRBD1 matching 10 bases. J lost 5 bases, V lost 4 bases, and 15 bases had no gene match. The germline CDR1 and CDR2 sequences are SGDLS and YYNGEE. The CDR3 contains 18 residues. CDR3 coding DNA: TGTGCCAGCAGCCCAGGAGACAGGGGGCTTTTTAGTTATCAGCCCCAGCATTTT. As protein: CASSPGDRGLFSYQPQHF.

The chain has TRBV19 and TRBJ1-1, with TRBD1 as a possible D gene (5 bases). Germline assignment: CDR1 LNHDA and CDR2 SQIVND (reference sequence). V gave up 3 bases and J gave up 3 bases, with 14 bases separating them. The CDR3 totals 15 residues. The CDR3 DNA is TGTGCCAGTAGTATCTCCATTGGGACGTACACTGAAGCTTTCTTT. It translates to CASSISIGTYTEAFF.

The chain carries TRBV12-3 or TRBV12-4 and TRBJ1-3; D perhaps matches TRBD1 (6 bases). The V end was cut by 11 bases, the J end by 9 bases, with 14 bases between. This CDR3 is 11 amino acids long. The CDR3 nucleotides read TGTGCCGCCTCCAGGGGACCCACCATATATTTT. Amino acid sequence: CAASRGPTIYF.